A selection of T cell receptor beta chains follows, all from one sample in a study of T cell responses to AZD1222 COVID-19 vaccine. Clones were sequenced by immunoSEQ multiplex PCR, and TCRdb holds only the in-frame ones, with some missing. This table has fewer than 150,000 clones, approximately 86% appearing once. The sample in question was peripheral blood, obtained 28 days after the second AZD1222 dose. All receptors come from an adult who received the AZD1222 COVID-19 vaccine. Both conserved end residues are part of each CDR3. Each record gives: V gene, CDR3 protein.

v_call: TRBV4-1
cdr3_aa: CASSQDGGQGRSPLHF

v_call: TRBV11-3
cdr3_aa: CASSTGTSGLSSYNEQFF

v_call: TRBV3-1/TRBV3-2
cdr3_aa: CASTRTGARQETQYF

v_call: TRBV19
cdr3_aa: CASSIQVAAYNEQFF

v_call: TRBV11-2
cdr3_aa: CASSLDVTTSNQPQHF

v_call: TRBV4-3
cdr3_aa: CASSHLTGSNEKLFF

v_call: TRBV5-1
cdr3_aa: CASRFSTDTQYF

v_call: TRBV11-3
cdr3_aa: CASAQEGGVDTGELFF

v_call: TRBV2
cdr3_aa: CASSAHDGEQFF

v_call: TRBV7-2
cdr3_aa: CASSQARHNEKLFF

v_call: TRBV11-3
cdr3_aa: CASSLDPVSYNEQFF

v_call: TRBV30
cdr3_aa: CAWSVRRNTEAFF

v_call: TRBV6-5
cdr3_aa: CASTGQGSNQPQHF

v_call: TRBV18
cdr3_aa: CASSPDGSGDQPQHF

v_call: TRBV11-3
cdr3_aa: CASSMTEVYGYTF

v_call: TRBV20-1
cdr3_aa: CSASPPIVYGYTF

v_call: TRBV18
cdr3_aa: CASSPGTGNNQPQHF

v_call: TRBV3-1/TRBV3-2
cdr3_aa: CASSQDGGQGGNTEAFF

v_call: TRBV19
cdr3_aa: CASSVTGGNQPQHF

v_call: TRBV30
cdr3_aa: CALRTGPLRGYTF

v_call: TRBV2
cdr3_aa: CASSEWQGEGYTF

v_call: TRBV3-1/TRBV3-2
cdr3_aa: CASSQFGNTEAFF

v_call: TRBV7-3
cdr3_aa: CASSLDSTTDTQYF

v_call: TRBV7-9
cdr3_aa: CASSFPQGMGGYTF

v_call: TRBV11-2
cdr3_aa: CASSSHVTRETQYF

v_call: TRBV6-4
cdr3_aa: CASSDTSGGTDTQYF

v_call: TRBV2
cdr3_aa: CASRKNRGYAQPQHF

v_call: TRBV7-8
cdr3_aa: CASSLRWARSNQPQHF